This T cell receptor (beta chain) was sequenced in a study of T cell responses to AZD1222 COVID-19 vaccine. With regard to this clone: Its antigen remains unknown.

Study outcomes and limitations: Researchers took repertoire samples only after the peak T cell response had come. Clonal diversity was possibly underestimated; the donors were predominantly white British and more often female. The span of vaccine-associated CD4 TCRs extended across spike, with dominance at 160-218 and 743-854.

Sequencing was performed with immunoSEQ multiplex PCR; in TCRdb, only in-frame clones are kept and a portion is missing. The sample lists over 95,000 clones; approximately 90% were seen once. Samples with a second dose at about 4 or about 12 weeks were pooled together. The sequences come from peripheral blood, collected 28 days after the second AZD1222 dose. The TCR originated in an adult who received the AZD1222 COVID-19 vaccine.

The CDR3 reads CASSSGTGATNYGYTF. The DNA for the CDR3 is TGTGCCAGCAGCTCGGGGACAGGGGCTACTAACTATGGCTACACCTTC. The chain carries TRBV5-6 and TRBJ1-2, with TRBD1 identical over 10 bases. The J segment lost 0 bases and the V segment lost 3 bases, leaving 5 bases of the junction unmatched. The CDR3 extends over 16 amino acids. The germline V gene has CDR1 SGHDT and CDR2 YYEEEE.